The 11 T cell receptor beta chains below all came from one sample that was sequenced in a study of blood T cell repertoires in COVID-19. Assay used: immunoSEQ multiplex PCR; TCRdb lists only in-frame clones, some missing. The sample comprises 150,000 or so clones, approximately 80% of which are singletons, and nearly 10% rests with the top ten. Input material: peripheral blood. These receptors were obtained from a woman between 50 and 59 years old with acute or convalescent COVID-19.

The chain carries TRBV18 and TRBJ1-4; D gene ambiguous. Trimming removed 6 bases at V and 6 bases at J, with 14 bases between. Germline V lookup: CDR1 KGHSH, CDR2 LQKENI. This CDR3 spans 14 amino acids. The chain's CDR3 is CASSSAGSDEKLFF. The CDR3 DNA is TGTGCCAGCTCCTCGGCGGGGTCCGATGAAAAACTGTTTTTT.

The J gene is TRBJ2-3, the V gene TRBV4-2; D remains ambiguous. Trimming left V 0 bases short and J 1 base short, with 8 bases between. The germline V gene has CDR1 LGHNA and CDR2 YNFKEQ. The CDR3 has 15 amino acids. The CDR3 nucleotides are TGTGCCAGCAGCCAAGATAAGCACCGCACAGATACGCAGTATTTT. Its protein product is CASSQDKHRTDTQYF.

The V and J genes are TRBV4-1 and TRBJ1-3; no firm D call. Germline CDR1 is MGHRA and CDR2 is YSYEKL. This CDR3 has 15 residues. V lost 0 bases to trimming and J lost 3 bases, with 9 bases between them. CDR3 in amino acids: CASSQDAQFGNTIYF. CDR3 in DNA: TGCGCCAGCAGCCAAGATGCCCAGTTTGGAAACACCATATATTTT.

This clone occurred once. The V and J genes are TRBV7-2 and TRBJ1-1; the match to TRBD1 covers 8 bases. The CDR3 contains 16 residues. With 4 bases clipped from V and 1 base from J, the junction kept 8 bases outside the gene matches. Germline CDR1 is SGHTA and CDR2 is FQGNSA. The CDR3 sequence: CASSYRTGKENTEAFF. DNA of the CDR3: TGTGCCAGCAGCTACCGGACAGGGAAGGAGAACACTGAAGCTTTCTTT.

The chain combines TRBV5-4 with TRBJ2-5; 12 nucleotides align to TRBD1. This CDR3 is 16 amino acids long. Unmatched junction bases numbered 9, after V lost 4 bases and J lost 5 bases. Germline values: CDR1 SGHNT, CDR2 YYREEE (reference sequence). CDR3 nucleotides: TGTGCCAGCAGCCCCCCGGGGACAGGGGGCGTGGAGACCCAGTACTTC. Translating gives CASSPPGTGGVETQYF. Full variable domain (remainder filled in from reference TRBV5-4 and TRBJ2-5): ETGVTQSPTHLIKTRGQQVTLRCSSQSGHNTVSWYQQALGQGPQFIFQYYREEENGRGNFPPRFSGLQFPNYSSELNVNALELDDSALYLCASSPPGTGGVETQYFGPGTRLLVL.

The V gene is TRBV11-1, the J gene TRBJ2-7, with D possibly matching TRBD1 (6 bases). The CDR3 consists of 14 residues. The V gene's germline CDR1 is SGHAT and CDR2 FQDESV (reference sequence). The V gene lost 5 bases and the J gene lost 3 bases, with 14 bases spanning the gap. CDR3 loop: CASSDQGWSYEQYF. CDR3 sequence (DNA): TGTGCCAGCAGCGATCAGGGGTGGAGCTACGAGCAGTACTTC. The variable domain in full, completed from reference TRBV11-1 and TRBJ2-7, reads EAEVAQSPRYKITEKSQAVAFWCDPISGHATLYWYRQILGQGPELLVQFQDESVVDDSQLPKDRFSAERLKGVDSTLKIQPAELGDSAMYLCASSDQGWSYEQYFGPGTRLTVT.

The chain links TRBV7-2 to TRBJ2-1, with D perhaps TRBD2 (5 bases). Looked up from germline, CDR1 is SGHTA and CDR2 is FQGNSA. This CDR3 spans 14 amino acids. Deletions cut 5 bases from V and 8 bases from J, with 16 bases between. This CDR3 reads CASSPRLGSDEQFF. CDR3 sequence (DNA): TGTGCCAGCAGCCCGAGACTGGGGAGCGATGAGCAGTTCTTC.

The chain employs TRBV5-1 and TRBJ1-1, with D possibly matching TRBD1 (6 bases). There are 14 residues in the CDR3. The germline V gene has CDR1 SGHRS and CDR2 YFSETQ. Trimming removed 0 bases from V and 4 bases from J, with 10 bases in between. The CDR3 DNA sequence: TGCGCCAGCAGCTTGGTTCCAGGGGCCACTGAAGCTTTCTTT. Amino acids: CASSLVPGATEAFF.

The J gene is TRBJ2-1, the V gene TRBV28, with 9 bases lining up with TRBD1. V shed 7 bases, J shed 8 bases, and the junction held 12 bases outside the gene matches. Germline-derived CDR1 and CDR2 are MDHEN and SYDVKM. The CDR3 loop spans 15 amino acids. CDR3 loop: CASTPGTGLFHEQFF. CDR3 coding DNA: TGTGCCAGCACCCCCGGGACAGGGCTTTTTCATGAGCAGTTCTTC.

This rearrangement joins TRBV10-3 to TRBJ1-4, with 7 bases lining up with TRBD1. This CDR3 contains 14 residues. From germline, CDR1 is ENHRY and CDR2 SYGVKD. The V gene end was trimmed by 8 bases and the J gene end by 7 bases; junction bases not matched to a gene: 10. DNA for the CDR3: TGTGCCATCCCGACAGGGCAATCGGGTGAAAAACTGTTTTTT. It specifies CAIPTGQSGEKLFF.

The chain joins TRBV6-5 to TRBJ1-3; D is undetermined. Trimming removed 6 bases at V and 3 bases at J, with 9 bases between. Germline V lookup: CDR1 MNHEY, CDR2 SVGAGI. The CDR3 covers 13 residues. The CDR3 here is CASRLDSGNTIYF. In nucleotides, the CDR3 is TGTGCCAGCAGGTTAGATAGTGGAAACACCATATATTTT.